This T cell receptor beta chain was identified during a study of cytomegalovirus exposure and HLA in healthy donors. Study results and limitations: A further, later analysis showed that HLA-associated TCR beta chains (compared with equally common others) were more clonally expanded. Previous analysis showed most TCR beta V segments were productive about 87% or about 30% of the time. CMV antigen specificity was confirmed in vitro for a few CMV-associated chains. Investigators reported some 150 TCR beta chains as tied to cytomegalovirus.

Primers included in the PCR were 60 Vbeta and 13 Jbeta primers. The assay was immunoSEQ multiplex PCR, and TCRdb's table has in-frame clones only and misses some. This sample has 160,000 or so clones, with 65% to 85% found just once. The CDR3 length is 14 residues. V dropped 0 bases and J dropped 5 bases, with 8 bases sitting between them. Per germline, CDR1 SGHTA and CDR2 FQGNSA. On this clone: The target antigen is unknown.

The rearrangement joins TRBV7-2 to TRBJ2-1, with a tentative D call TRBD2 (6 bases). Input material: PBMCs. This TCR was recovered from a man aged 50-60 years in good health and CMV-seropositive. In DNA form, the CDR3 reads TGTGCCAGCAGCTTAGCGGGGAGGAACAATGAGCAGTTCTTC. This sequence encodes CASSLAGRNNEQFF.